The subject of this entry is one TCR beta chain. Antigen specificity is unknown. This entry is derived from a study of OX40 agonist ivuxolimab in advanced cancers. The length of the CDR3 is 15 residues. CDR1 is SGHAT, CDR2 FQNNGV, per germline. V was pared by 6 bases and J by 5 bases, with 8 bases of the junction left unmatched. Findings and limits, study-wide: Expanded clones belonging to CD8+ T cells outnumbered, on average, those of CD4+. Still undetermined is the antigen specificity of the expanded peripheral T cells.

The table came from immunoSEQ multiplex PCR; TCRdb's copy has only in-frame clones and leaves some out. The table includes roughly 35,000 clones, about 86% detected once. The clonotype originates from an adult with an advanced solid tumor such as melanoma, head and neck, liver or kidney cancer. The rearrangement uses TRBV11-2 and TRBJ2-5; 11 nucleotides line up with TRBD2. The sequenced sample was CD4+ or CD8+ T cells sorted from blood, obtained in a trial of the OX40 agonist ivuxolimab. CDR3 in amino acids: CASRIAGGQGETQYF. The CDR3 DNA follows: TGTGCCAGCAGAATAGCGGGAGGGCAAGGGGAGACCCAGTACTTC.